The present TCR beta chain was sequenced within a study of identifying expanded T cells in peripheral blood. Study findings and constraints: Differentially abundant clones: around 1.1 between replicates, approximately 16 at about 13 days, 19 to 20 at four.

No infections or other immune events were documented during collection. Repertoires were generated with immunoSEQ multiplex PCR, while TCRdb's copy carries only in-frame clones and drops some. The table has under 95,000 clones, about 88% seen once. V was shortened by 1 base and J by 3 bases, with 13 bases between the two germline ends. The CDR3 sequence is 16 residues long. The germline CDR1 and CDR2 sequences are SGHAT and FQNNGV. This clone has only a few counts. The antigen is unknown. This receptor was identified in a person between 18 and 70 years old in good health. The sequenced material came from blood. The chain links TRBV11-2 to TRBJ1-5, with TRBD1 as a possible D gene (5 bases). For the CDR3, the DNA is TGTGCCAGCAGCTTAGGAGGGGTCGGTGACAATCAGCCCCAGCATTTT. Translating gives CASSLGGVGDNQPQHF.